Below, 30 T cell receptor beta chains from the same sample are listed, as sequenced in a study of response to subunit inactivated influenza vaccine. TCRdb reprocessed the RT-PCR reads via MiXCR and lists one record per CDR3 protein. The sample records roughly 760,000 distinct CDR3 sequences, 21% being singletons. Material: PBMCs from blood, obtained about 5 days after vaccination. The receptors shown here come from a man in his forties or fifties who received an inactivated influenza vaccine.

This chain uses TRBV14 with TRBJ2-3, with 7 nucleotides matching TRBD1. With 4 bases clipped from V and 10 bases from J, the junction kept 14 bases outside the gene matches. This CDR3 is 15 amino acids long. Germline V gives CDR1 SGHDN, CDR2 FVKESK. The chain's CDR3 is CASSPNLGQAGAQYF. The CDR3 nucleotides read TGTGCCAGCAGCCCCAACCTCGGACAGGCCGGAGCGCAGTATTTT.

This clonotype has ten or more counts. This chain links TRBV12-3 or TRBV12-4 with TRBJ2-1; tentative D call: TRBD1 (5 bases). Trimming took 1 base from V and 8 from J, leaving 6 bases between them. This CDR3 has 12 residues. CDR3 coding DNA: TGTGCCAGCAGTTTAGGGGGCTATGAGCAGTTCTTC. It translates to CASSLGGYEQFF.

The rearrangement links TRBV28 to TRBJ2-3; 7 bases map to TRBD1. Germline loops: CDR1 MDHEN, CDR2 SYDVKM. The length of the CDR3 is 15 residues. Losses at the gene ends were 8 bases for V and 5 bases for J; bases not matched to a gene: 13. CDR3 residues: CASGNRGSGIDTQYF. For the CDR3, the DNA is TGTGCCAGCGGAAACAGGGGATCGGGGATAGATACGCAGTATTTT.

There are a few counts of this clonotype. The CDR3 bases are TGTGCCAGCAGCGCCCAAACAGGGATATGGGAGACCCAGTACTTC. Its translation: CASSAQTGIWETQYF. V is TRBV9 and J is TRBJ2-5, with D maybe TRBD1 (6 bases). V shed 3 bases and J shed 5 bases, with 17 bases lying between them. Germline V gene data show CDR1 as SGDLS and CDR2 as YYNGEE. This CDR3 spans 15 amino acids.

The chain recombines TRBV7-2 with TRBJ2-5; no clear D gene. Germline assignment: CDR1 SGHTA and CDR2 FQGNSA. Trimming left V 2 bases short and J 5 bases short, with 12 bases between. The CDR3 sequence is 14 residues long. The chain's CDR3 is CASSLSRVRETQYF. The CDR3 DNA sequence: TGTGCCAGCAGCTTATCCAGAGTCCGGGAGACCCAGTACTTC.

This chain connects TRBV4-1 to TRBJ2-3, with D tentatively TRBD2 (5 bases). CDR1 is MGHRA, CDR2 YSYEKL, per germline. The V gene lost 1 base and the J gene lost 11 bases, with 19 bases spanning the gap. This CDR3 has 15 amino acids. The CDR3 sequence: CASSQVTARVEKQYF. DNA for the CDR3: TGCGCCAGCAGCCAAGTTACGGCGAGGGTTGAGAAGCAGTATTTT.

This clonotype has at least ten counts. This chain connects TRBV10-3 to TRBJ2-1; the match to TRBD2 covers 8 bases. The V gene end was trimmed by 3 bases and the J gene end by 5 bases; junction bases not matched to a gene: 9. Germline V gene sequence: CDR1 ENHRY, CDR2 SYGVKD. This CDR3 is 16 amino acids long. CDR3 loop: CAISDPERGPHNEQFF. CDR3 bases: TGTGCCATCAGTGACCCGGAGCGGGGGCCCCACAATGAGCAGTTCTTC.

This clonotype has just one count. The V call is TRBV18, the J call TRBJ1-5, with D possibly matching TRBD1 (6 bases). Looked up from germline, CDR1 is KGHSH and CDR2 is LQKENI. CDR3 length: 15 amino acids. The V and J ends lost 6 bases and 2 bases respectively, with 14 bases between them. CDR3 region: CASSPEGVGNQPQHF. The CDR3 DNA sequence: TGTGCCAGCTCCCCGGAGGGGGTTGGCAATCAGCCCCAGCATTTT.

This chain uses TRBV5-1 with TRBJ2-7, with 8 bases matching TRBD2. J lost 1 base, V lost 6 bases, and 9 bases had no gene match. The germline V gene encodes CDR1 SGHRS and CDR2 YFSETQ. The CDR3 sequence is 15 residues long. The CDR3, as DNA: TGCGCCAGCACACTCGGGGGGGCGGCTTCCTACGAGCAGTACTTC. Protein product: CASTLGGAASYEQYF.

This clonotype occurred a few times. V is TRBV5-4 and J is TRBJ2-3; 9 nucleotides align to TRBD2. V shed 7 bases, J shed 3 bases, and the junction held 12 bases outside the gene matches. CDR1 and CDR2 (germline): SGHNT, YYREEE (reference sequence). There are 16 residues in the CDR3. CDR3: CASGKASGGWTDTQYF. The DNA of the CDR3 is TGTGCCAGCGGAAAAGCCAGCGGGGGGTGGACAGATACGCAGTATTTT.

This clonotype was picked up many times. The rearrangement links TRBV5-1 to TRBJ2-1, with D possibly matching TRBD1 (6 bases). Germline loops: CDR1 SGHRS, CDR2 YFSETQ. V lost 3 bases, J lost 5 bases, and 18 bases lay in between. The CDR3 totals 16 residues. In DNA form, the CDR3 reads TGCGCCAGCAGCTCAATCAGGGGCGCGCGAGACAATGAGCAGTTCTTC. This translates into CASSSIRGARDNEQFF.

This clonotype was detected only a few times. The DNA of the CDR3 is TGCAGTGCTAGAGTGGGACTAGCGGGAGACTATGAGCAGTTCTTC. This codes for CSARVGLAGDYEQFF. This rearrangement joins TRBV20-1 to TRBJ2-1; 14 nucleotides match TRBD2. V lost 1 base and J lost 8; bases outside the gene matches: 4. Germline assignment: CDR1 DFQATT and CDR2 SNEGSKA (reference sequence). The length of the CDR3 is 15 residues.

Here the CDR3 reads CSARAVSGANVLTF. DNA for the CDR3: TGCAGTGCTAGGGCCGTCTCTGGGGCCAACGTCCTGACTTTC. V usage is TRBV20-1 and J usage is TRBJ2-6; no firm D call. The CDR3 is 14 residues long. Germline V gives CDR1 DFQATT, CDR2 SNEGSKA (reference sequence). V lost 3 bases and J 0 bases, leaving 6 bases between the germline ends.

This clonotype turned up a few times. V gene TRBV10-1 combines with J gene TRBJ2-5; TRBD2 aligns across 13 bases. Germline loops: CDR1 WNHNN, CDR2 SYGVQD (reference sequence). There are 16 residues in the CDR3. The trim removed 5 bases at V and 3 bases at J, leaving 6 bases unmatched. Here the CDR3 reads CASSNPTSGGKETQYF. CDR3 in DNA: TGCGCCAGCAGTAACCCGACTAGCGGGGGGAAAGAGACCCAGTACTTC.

This chain links TRBV11-2 with TRBJ2-5; D gene uncertain. Trimming cost V 1 base and J 0 bases, with 9 bases left between them. Germline CDR1 SGHAT, CDR2 FQNNGV. The length of the CDR3 is 15 residues. The CDR3 DNA sequence: TGTGCCAGCAGCTTAGCGGTAGCTTACCAAGAGACCCAGTACTTC. It codes for CASSLAVAYQETQYF.

The V call is TRBV12-3 or TRBV12-4, the J call TRBJ1-2, with D possibly being TRBD1 (6 bases). The germline V and J ends were trimmed by 4 bases and 6 bases, with 24 bases remaining between them. CDR3 length equals 17 residues. CDR3 protein: CASSSTPGTPFGNGYTF. The CDR3 DNA follows: TGTGCCAGCAGTTCCACGCCCGGGACACCCTTCGGGAATGGCTACACCTTC.

The rearrangement uses TRBV6-2 or TRBV6-3 and TRBJ2-7; D perhaps matches TRBD1 (5 bases). The V end was cut by 4 bases, the J end by 7 bases, with 11 bases between. The CDR3 has 12 amino acids. CDR1 is MNHEY and CDR2 is SVGEGT in the germline V gene. The CDR3 coding sequence is TGTGCCAGCAGTTTTTTCAGGGAAGAGCAGTACTTC. It encodes CASSFFREEQYF.

The chain joins TRBV21-1 to TRBJ1-4; TRBD1, the D gene given by the table, was not confirmed from the DNA. TRBV21-1 is a pseudogene segment. The CDR3 has 17 residues. CDR3 sequence reads: CASSKVPGQGRDEKLFF. CDR3 coding DNA: TGTGCCAGCAGCAAAGTCCCCGGACAGGGGAGGGATGAAAAACTGTTTTTT.

This clonotype was picked up a small number of times. This chain joins TRBV9 and TRBJ1-2; 8 bases agree with TRBD1. Germline V gene data show CDR1 as SGDLS and CDR2 as YYNGEE. The CDR3 contains 15 residues. V lost 3 bases to trimming and J lost 0 bases; unmatched junction nucleotides: 4. CDR3 bases: TGTGCCAGCAGCGGTCGACAGGGGACTAACTATGGCTACACCTTC. Translating it yields CASSGRQGTNYGYTF.

The V call is TRBV7-3, the J call TRBJ2-3, with a possible D match to TRBD2 (5 bases). V gave up 6 bases and J gave up 6 bases, with 25 bases separating them. This CDR3 has 17 amino acids. The germline gives CDR1 SGHTA, CDR2 FQGTGA. CDR3 in amino acids: CASSRRAGGQTGDTQYF. The CDR3 DNA reads as TGTGCCAGCAGTAGACGGGCAGGCGGGCAAACCGGGGATACGCAGTATTTT.

The chain has TRBV29-1 and TRBJ2-3; D gene uncertain. Per the germline V gene, CDR1 is SQVTM and CDR2 is ANQGSEA. V lost 2 bases, J lost 8 bases, and 5 bases lay in between. The CDR3 is 10 amino acids. The CDR3 DNA sequence: TGCAGCGTTGAATTGGGTACGCAGTATTTT. Protein: CSVELGTQYF.

The chain combines TRBV27 with TRBJ2-1, with D maybe TRBD1 (6 bases). This CDR3 is 14 amino acids long. Germline assignment: CDR1 MNHEY and CDR2 SMNVEV (reference sequence). The V gene lost 8 bases and the J gene lost 4 bases, with 15 bases spanning the gap. For the CDR3, the DNA is TGTGCCAGCGTGCCCCCAGGGGCTTACAATGAGCAGTTCTTC. Translation gives CASVPPGAYNEQFF.

This chain joins TRBV6-2 or TRBV6-3 and TRBJ2-7; D is unclear. With 7 bases removed from V and 0 bases from J, the gap between germline ends came to 13 bases. CDR3 length equals 14 residues. The V gene's germline CDR1 is MNHEY and CDR2 SVGEGT. The DNA of the CDR3 is TGTGCCAGCATTCCGGGCAGCGTCTCCTACGAGCAGTACTTC. Protein: CASIPGSVSYEQYF.

This clonotype appeared a few times. The V gene is TRBV4-1, the J gene TRBJ2-3, with a tentative D call TRBD1 (6 bases). V dropped 0 bases and J dropped 7 bases, with 11 bases sitting between them. This CDR3 has 14 amino acids. Germline CDR1 reads MGHRA; CDR2 reads YSYEKL. CDR3 nucleotides: TGCGCCAGCAGCCAAGAGTGGACAGAACATACGCAGTATTTT. The encoded protein is CASSQEWTEHTQYF.

The table lists this clonotype with a few counts. The rearrangement links TRBV12-3 or TRBV12-4 to TRBJ2-5, with a possible D match to TRBD1 (5 bases). Trimming left V 3 bases short and J 5 bases short, with 10 bases between. This CDR3 is built from 13 residues. CDR3: CASSLWGGETQYF. The CDR3 DNA sequence: TGTGCCAGCAGTTTGTGGGGCGGTGAGACCCAGTACTTC.

This sequence joins TRBV28 and TRBJ2-6, with 9 bases that match TRBD1. The junction had 10 bases not matched to a gene; V was cut back by 7 bases and J by 3 bases. This CDR3 contains 17 residues. In germline, CDR1 is MDHEN, CDR2 SYDVKM. The CDR3 is CASNPGQGVSGANVLTF. The DNA for the CDR3 is TGTGCCAGCAATCCGGGACAGGGAGTGAGTGGGGCCAACGTCCTGACTTTC.

This chain joins TRBV20-1 and TRBJ1-5; tentative D call: TRBD1 (6 bases). The germline CDR1 and CDR2 sequences are DFQATT and SNEGSKA (reference sequence). Trimming removed 0 bases from V and 1 base from J, with 13 bases in between. This CDR3 spans 16 amino acids. The CDR3: CSARDIQGKSNQPQHF. The DNA of the CDR3 is TGCAGTGCTAGAGATATCCAGGGGAAGAGCAATCAGCCCCAGCATTTT.

The chain uses TRBV24-1 and TRBJ2-1, with D perhaps TRBD1 (8 bases). The germline gives CDR1 KGHDR, CDR2 SFDVKD. Between the trimmed V and J ends, which lost 3 bases and 7 bases, there was a span of 18 bases. The CDR3 contains 16 residues. The CDR3, as DNA: TGTGCCACCAGTGATATACAGGGGGATAGCGGGAATGAGCAGTTCTTC. Protein product: CATSDIQGDSGNEQFF.

V gene TRBV30 combines with J gene TRBJ1-5; D remains ambiguous. CDR1 and CDR2 from the germline V gene are GTSNPN and SVGIG (reference sequence). Deletions cut 3 bases from V and 5 bases from J, with 11 bases between. The CDR3 sequence is 13 residues long. This CDR3 reads CAWSPTVDQPQHF. The CDR3 DNA follows: TGTGCCTGGAGCCCCACTGTGGATCAGCCCCAGCATTTT.

This clonotype was observed a single time. The chain employs TRBV11-2 and TRBJ2-1, with 8 nucleotides matching TRBD2. The CDR3 contains 16 residues. Looked up from germline, CDR1 is SGHAT and CDR2 is FQNNGV. The trim removed 4 bases at V and 4 bases at J, leaving 9 bases unmatched. CDR3 DNA sequence: TGTGCCAGCAGCTCCGTTAGCGGGGCGGAATACAATGAGCAGTTCTTC. It is translated as CASSSVSGAEYNEQFF.